This entry is about one T cell receptor beta chain. Trimming stripped 5 bases from V and 3 bases from J, with 10 bases between. Germline assignment: CDR1 ENHRY and CDR2 SYGVKD. This CDR3 contains 13 residues. The source of the sample is a study of shared clonotypes between healthy human individuals. Measured with immunoSEQ multiplex PCR; TCRdb has only the in-frame clones, and not every one. This sample has over 400,000 clones, with roughly 95% found just once. The sequencing input was naive CD4+ T cells sorted from blood. Subset here: CD45RA+ positively selected. The V and J genes are TRBV10-3 and TRBJ2-5; weak D call: TRBD2 (6 bases). The receptor comes from a woman in her thirties in good health. CDR3 sequence reads: CAISPTGEETQYF. CDR3 in DNA: TGTGCCATCAGTCCAACGGGAGAAGAGACCCAGTACTTC.